The 18 T cell receptor beta chains below come from one sample, sequenced in a study of CD4+ T cells in melanoma. The repertoire was sequenced with immunoSEQ multiplex PCR; TCRdb's copy has only in-frame clones and lacks some. Of more than 12,000 clones in the sample, roughly 63% were seen once. Sequenced input: cells from a culture (not recorded whether cultured in vitro). All receptors come from a human donor with melanoma.

In nucleotides, the CDR3 is TGTGCTAGTGGTTCCTTTGTCGGCGGGTGGGGCGGGGAGCTGTTTTTT. Amino acids: CASGSFVGGWGGELFF. V and J are TRBV12-5 and TRBJ2-2, with a tentative D call TRBD2 (5 bases). Germline CDR1 LGHNT, CDR2 FRNRAP. Trimming cost V 4 bases and J 7 bases, with 19 bases left between them. The CDR3 sequence is 16 residues long.

The genes are TRBV7-2 and TRBJ2-6; tentatively, D is TRBD1 or TRBD2 (5 bases each). The CDR3 contains 15 residues. V gave up 5 bases and J gave up 1 base, with 9 bases separating them. CDR1 SGHTA and CDR2 FQGNSA come from the germline V gene. CDR3 nucleotide sequence: TGTGCCAGCAGCAATGAGGGGTCTGGGGCCAACGTCCTGACTTTC. Amino acid sequence: CASSNEGSGANVLTF.

The chain links TRBV5-1 to TRBJ1-1; 9 bases are shared with TRBD1. The length of the CDR3 is 14 residues. J gave up 3 bases and V 3 bases, and 3 bases lay outside the gene matches. Looked up from germline, CDR1 is SGHRS and CDR2 is YFSETQ. The CDR3 sequence: CASSWTGADTEAFF. Written as DNA, the CDR3 is TGCGCCAGCAGCTGGACAGGGGCTGACACTGAAGCTTTCTTT.

The V call is TRBV5-1, the J call TRBJ1-6; 7 positions agree with TRBD1. The CDR3 has 14 residues. The V gene's germline CDR1 is SGHRS and CDR2 YFSETQ. The trim removed 4 bases at V and 8 bases at J, leaving 6 bases unmatched. The CDR3 sequence is CASSRGGRDSPLHF. The CDR3 bases are TGCGCCAGCAGCCGAGGGGGCCGGGATTCACCCCTCCACTTT.

Concerning this clone: Germline and junction disagree at one end, which may indicate a read error. V gene TRBV7-2 combines with J gene TRBJ2-5, with D unclear. The CDR3 consists of 14 residues. Germline-derived CDR1 and CDR2 are SGHTA and FQGNSA. CDR3 region: CVSSISATQETQYF. DNA of the CDR3: TGTGTCAGCAGCATCTCAGCGACCCAAGAGACCCAGTACTTC.

The V and J genes are TRBV7-8 and TRBJ1-1; 8 bases fit TRBD1. J gave up 3 bases and V 1 base, and 13 bases lay outside the gene matches. The CDR3 is 18 amino acids. CDR1 and CDR2 (germline): SGHVS, FQNEAQ. The CDR3 loop reads CASSLEGVDRVGYTEAFF. The CDR3 coding sequence is TGTGCCAGCAGCTTAGAGGGTGTGGACAGGGTTGGATACACTGAAGCTTTCTTT.

This clone came up once. The gene calls are TRBV27 and TRBJ2-7; D unclear. Between the trimmed V and J ends, which lost 6 bases and 0 bases, there was a span of 15 bases. Germline loops: CDR1 MNHEY, CDR2 SMNVEV (reference sequence). The CDR3 consists of 15 residues. This CDR3 is CASSPRATPSYEQYF. CDR3 nucleotides: TGTGCCAGCAGCCCCCGGGCGACCCCCTCCTACGAGCAGTACTTC.

The genes are TRBV7-3 and TRBJ2-5, with D perhaps matching TRBD2 (6 bases). Germline V gene sequence: CDR1 SGHTA, CDR2 FQGTGA. V dropped 3 bases and J dropped 2 bases, with 13 bases sitting between them. CDR3 length equals 15 residues. The CDR3, as DNA: TGTGCCAGCAGCTTTTCATCGACTAGTCAAGAGACCCAGTACTTC. It codes for CASSFSSTSQETQYF.

The chain is built from TRBV9 and TRBJ1-1, with TRBD1 as a possible D gene (6 bases). The V gene's germline CDR1 is SGDLS and CDR2 YYNGEE. The CDR3 consists of 13 residues. Trimming left V 5 bases short and J 2 bases short, with 10 bases between. The CDR3 reads CASRGHSNTEAFF. As DNA, the CDR3 is TGTGCCAGCAGGGGACACTCCAACACTGAAGCTTTCTTT.

Comment on this clone: Other DNA variants within this sample encode the same CDR3. The chain is built from TRBV5-1 and TRBJ2-2; 9 bases match TRBD1. CDR1 is SGHRS and CDR2 is YFSETQ in the germline V gene. J gave up 4 bases and V 0 bases, and 1 base lay outside the gene matches. This CDR3 is built from 15 residues. CDR3 in amino acids: CASSLGDRATGELFF. The CDR3, as DNA: TGCGCCAGCAGCTTGGGGGACAGGGCCACCGGGGAGCTGTTTTTT.

This clone was found a few times. J is TRBJ1-6 and V is TRBV18; D perhaps matches TRBD1 (5 bases). Trimming pared 2 bases from V and 9 bases from J, leaving 14 bases between. CDR1 KGHSH and CDR2 LQKENI come from the germline V gene. This CDR3 is 15 amino acids long. The CDR3 DNA reads TGTGCCAGCTCACCAGGCGAGTCCGGGGGTTCACCCCTCCACTTT. It codes for CASSPGESGGSPLHF.

The genes are TRBV5-4 and TRBJ1-4; D not certain. The CDR3 has 14 amino acids. Trimming shortened V by 1 base and J by 5 bases, and 9 bases separated the two germline ends. Germline V gene lookup returns CDR1 SGHNT and CDR2 YYREEE (reference sequence). The CDR3 reads CASSLIDRNEKLFF. Here the CDR3 DNA reads TGTGCCAGCAGCTTGATCGATAGGAATGAAAAACTGTTTTTT.

The genes are TRBV2 and TRBJ2-3; D unresolved. The CDR3 spans 15 residues. Trimming removed 3 bases at V and 0 bases at J, with 10 bases between. Germline V gene lookup returns CDR1 SNHLY and CDR2 FYNNEI. The CDR3 DNA reads as TGTGCCAGCAGTGACAGTCTAGTTAGCACAGATACGCAGTATTTT. As protein: CASSDSLVSTDTQYF.

This chain links TRBV19 with TRBJ1-5; D not certain. CDR1 is LNHDA, CDR2 SQIVND, per germline (reference sequence). Between the trimmed V and J ends, which lost 4 bases and 7 bases, there was a span of 14 bases. The CDR3 extends over 14 amino acids. CDR3 residues: CASSTHSVRQPQHF. CDR3 bases: TGTGCCAGTAGTACCCACAGTGTAAGACAGCCCCAGCATTTT.

The genes are TRBV6-6 and TRBJ1-1; TRBD1 might be the D (6 bases). CDR3 length equals 13 residues. CDR1 MNHNY and CDR2 SVGAGI come from the germline V gene (reference sequence). Trimming took off 2 bases at V and 3 bases at J, with 7 bases between the two ends. The CDR3 spells CASSYRGDTEAFF. The CDR3 nucleotides read TGTGCCAGCAGTTACAGGGGGGACACTGAAGCTTTCTTT.

Here the CDR3 reads CSARVRASATDTQYF. DNA of the CDR3: TGCAGCGCCCGAGTGAGAGCTTCTGCCACAGATACGCAGTATTTT. The chain uses TRBV29-1 and TRBJ2-3; D unresolved. The CDR3 spans 15 residues. Germline assignment: CDR1 SQVTM and CDR2 ANQGSEA. V was shortened by 7 bases and J by 2 bases, with 19 bases between the two germline ends.

The chain couples TRBV10-3 to TRBJ2-7, with D perhaps matching TRBD1 (6 bases). Germline V gene lookup returns CDR1 ENHRY and CDR2 SYGVKD. Trimming stripped 10 bases from V and 3 bases from J, with 13 bases between. This CDR3 contains 12 residues. This CDR3 reads CASSSDSYEQYF. The DNA for the CDR3 is TGTGCCAGCAGCTCGGACAGCTACGAGCAGTACTTC.

This clone was observed a few times. J is TRBJ1-5 and V is TRBV9; 7 bases map to TRBD1. J gave up 0 bases and V 4 bases, and 7 bases lay outside the gene matches. There are 16 residues in the CDR3. Germline V gene lookup returns CDR1 SGDLS and CDR2 YYNGEE. Written as DNA, the CDR3 is TGTGCCAGCAGCCCCGGGGCAGGGGGTAGCAATCAGCCCCAGCATTTT. It encodes CASSPGAGGSNQPQHF.